This T cell receptor beta chain appears in the sequencing data of a study of blood T cell repertoires in COVID-19. About the study: T cells, B-cell-depleted T cells, or PBMCs supplied cDNA or gDNA.

As handled by the study authors: How many nucleated cells were present was estimated from reference gene primer amplification. Assay: immunoSEQ multiplex PCR; the TCRdb copy retains only in-frame clones and omits some. Clone size and V and J calls were adopted from that table, with D and trimming inferred from the DNA. Here the sample spans tens of thousands of clones, nearly 90% being singletons. Sample: peripheral blood. The source is a man in his forties or fifties with active COVID-19.

DNA for the CDR3: TGTGCCTGGAGTGAGCTCTCCCCCCAAGAGACCCAGTACTTC. Protein: CAWSELSPQETQYF. The gene calls are TRBV30 and TRBJ2-5; D is uncertain. The CDR3 totals 14 residues. The V gene's germline CDR1 is GTSNPN and CDR2 SVGIG (reference sequence). The V end lost 1 base, the J end lost 1 base, and 10 bases lay between the germline ends.